This T cell receptor beta chain was sequenced during a study of shared clonotypes between healthy human individuals. The overall study: Participating donors consisted of two women and a few men aged 18 to 49.

On this clone itself: The antigen is unknown.

The naive CD8 fraction comprised CD45RO-negative cells positively selected for CCR7 and excluded terminally differentiated effector memory CD45RA+ cells. Study-wide findings and caveats: Clonotype sharing levels among donors were expected to vary with sequencing depth. Having only a few donors restricted how much genetic and exposure-history diversity was captured. Naive subsets generally exceeded memory subsets in estimated richness.

The CDR3 sequence is 16 residues long. CDR1 and CDR2 from the germline V gene are SEHNR and FQNEAQ (reference sequence). V lost 7 bases and J lost 2, with 18 bases in between. Profiling relied on immunoSEQ multiplex PCR, and the TCRdb table lists in-frame clones only, not all of them. Of about 2.2 million clones listed, about 92% are singletons. This receptor was taken from a man aged 18 to 30 in good health. Some clones in this sample may be carry-over from other donors' samples. This chain links TRBV7-9 with TRBJ2-1; the D gene is possibly TRBD1 (6 bases). Sequencing used naive CD8+ T cells from PBMCs. The CDR3: CASIHSGAPPYNEQFF. CDR3 coding DNA: TGTGCCAGCATCCATTCAGGGGCCCCCCCCTACAATGAGCAGTTCTTC.